The 10 T cell receptor beta chains given below trace back to one sample, sequenced in a study of CD8 T cells in ankylosing spondylitis. General study results and limits: Typical of ankylosing spondylitis blood, it appeared, was a TCR beta motif of eight highly homologous variants.

No cognate antigen is known for these TCRs. TCRdb processed the 5' RACE reads anew with MiXCR; each CDR3 protein has one entry. Of about 800,000 distinct CDR3 sequences in the sample, over 9.5% were seen once. Input material: blood, either unsorted or a sorted T cell fraction (not recorded which). Every receptor here comes from a male donor with ankylosing spondylitis.

The chain employs TRBV6-5 and TRBJ1-1; D is undetermined. Germline V gene lookup returns CDR1 MNHEY and CDR2 SVGAGI. The CDR3 runs 14 residues. V lost 0 bases, J lost 3 bases, and 8 bases lay in between. The DNA for the CDR3 is TGTGCCAGCAGTTACTCTGGTTCCGACACTGAAGCTTTCTTT. The encoded protein is CASSYSGSDTEAFF.

This clonotype was seen only a few times. This chain links TRBV7-2 with TRBJ2-7, with 8 bases matching TRBD1. CDR1 and CDR2 from the germline V gene are SGHTA and FQGNSA. V shed 4 bases and J 5 bases; nucleotides not matched to a gene: 7. The CDR3 sequence is 14 residues long. CDR3 protein: CASSSMTGAHEQYF. CDR3 coding DNA: TGTGCCAGCAGCTCTATGACAGGGGCCCACGAGCAGTACTTC.

In this sample, this clonotype turned up many times. V is TRBV20-1 and J is TRBJ2-1; D unresolved. CDR3 length: 11 amino acids. The V gene lost 4 bases and the J gene lost 3 bases, with 4 bases spanning the gap. Germline lookup yields CDR1 DFQATT and CDR2 SNEGSKA (reference sequence). DNA for the CDR3: TGCAGTGCTACTAACTACAATGAGCAGTTCTTC. This gives the protein CSATNYNEQFF.

This chain connects TRBV19 to TRBJ2-2; D is unresolved. There are 14 residues in the CDR3. The germline V and J ends were trimmed by 5 bases and 4 bases, with 11 bases remaining between them. The germline V gene has CDR1 LNHDA and CDR2 SQIVND (reference sequence). The CDR3 nucleotides are TGTGCCAGTAGTCGACGGGCCTTCACCGGGGAGCTGTTTTTT. Translating gives CASSRRAFTGELFF.

This clonotype was picked up many times. The rearrangement uses TRBV10-3 and TRBJ1-6; perhaps TRBD1 as D (5 bases). This CDR3 region has 13 residues. Trimming took 3 bases from V and 7 from J, leaving 7 bases between them. From germline, CDR1 is ENHRY and CDR2 SYGVKD. Here the CDR3 DNA reads TGTGCCATCAGTGACAGGGTCAATTCACCCCTCCACTTT. Protein: CAISDRVNSPLHF.

A few counts support this clonotype. The chain links TRBV29-1 to TRBJ1-2; D remains ambiguous. Germline V gives CDR1 SQVTM, CDR2 ANQGSEA. This CDR3 comprises 14 residues. The V end was cut by 4 bases, the J end by 2 bases, with 14 bases between. CDR3 region: CSVGGFSQNYGYTF. The CDR3, as DNA: TGCAGCGTTGGCGGCTTTAGCCAGAACTATGGCTACACCTTC.

This clonotype was observed at least ten times. The chain has TRBV5-1 and TRBJ2-1; 12 positions match TRBD2. The CDR3 is made up of 15 amino acids. The V and J ends lost 2 bases and 6 bases, in that order; junction bases with no gene match: 3. Germline V gene lookup returns CDR1 SGHRS and CDR2 YFSETQ. The CDR3 nucleotides read TGCGCCAGCAGCTTACTAGCGGGAGGTGGCAATGAGCAGTTCTTC. The encoded protein is CASSLLAGGGNEQFF.

In its sample, this clonotype was seen many times. The chain joins TRBV29-1 to TRBJ2-1; possibly TRBD2 for D (6 bases). Germline lookup yields CDR1 SQVTM and CDR2 ANQGSEA. V was cut by 7 bases and J by 14 bases, with 21 bases left in between. CDR3 length: 12 amino acids. The CDR3 is CSASLGGTGKFF. DNA for the CDR3: TGCAGCGCCTCGCTGGGTGGGACTGGGAAGTTCTTC.

The table lists this clonotype with a count of one. V is TRBV20-1 and J is TRBJ2-1; 7 bases align to TRBD1. The CDR3 runs 13 residues. Germline lookup yields CDR1 DFQATT and CDR2 SNEGSKA (reference sequence). Germline trimming cut 7 bases from V and 0 bases from J; bases unmatched to any gene: 3. CDR3 region: CSEYRGSYNEQFF. The CDR3 DNA sequence: TGCAGTGAATACAGGGGCTCCTACAATGAGCAGTTCTTC.

This clonotype was recorded a few times. This chain uses TRBV5-1 with TRBJ1-2, with D maybe TRBD1 (6 bases). Germline V gives CDR1 SGHRS, CDR2 YFSETQ. V was trimmed by 0 bases and J by 5 bases, leaving 14 bases between them. The CDR3 has 15 residues. The CDR3 is CASSLAGGTSYGYTF. The CDR3 DNA is TGCGCCAGCAGCTTGGCGGGGGGGACATCATATGGCTACACCTTC.